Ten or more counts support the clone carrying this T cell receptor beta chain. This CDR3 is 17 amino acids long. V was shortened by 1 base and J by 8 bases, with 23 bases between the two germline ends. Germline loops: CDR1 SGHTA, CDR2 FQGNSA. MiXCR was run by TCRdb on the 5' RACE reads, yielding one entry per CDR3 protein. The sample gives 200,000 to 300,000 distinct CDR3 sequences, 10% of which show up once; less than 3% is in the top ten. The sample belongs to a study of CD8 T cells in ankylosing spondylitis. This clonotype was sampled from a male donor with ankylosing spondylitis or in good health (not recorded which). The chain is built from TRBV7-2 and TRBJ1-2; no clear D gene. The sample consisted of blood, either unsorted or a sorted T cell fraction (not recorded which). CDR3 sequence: CASSLVFRVKDSSGYTF. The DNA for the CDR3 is TGTGCCAGCAGCTTAGTGTTTAGGGTGAAGGATTCATCGGGCTACACCTTC.